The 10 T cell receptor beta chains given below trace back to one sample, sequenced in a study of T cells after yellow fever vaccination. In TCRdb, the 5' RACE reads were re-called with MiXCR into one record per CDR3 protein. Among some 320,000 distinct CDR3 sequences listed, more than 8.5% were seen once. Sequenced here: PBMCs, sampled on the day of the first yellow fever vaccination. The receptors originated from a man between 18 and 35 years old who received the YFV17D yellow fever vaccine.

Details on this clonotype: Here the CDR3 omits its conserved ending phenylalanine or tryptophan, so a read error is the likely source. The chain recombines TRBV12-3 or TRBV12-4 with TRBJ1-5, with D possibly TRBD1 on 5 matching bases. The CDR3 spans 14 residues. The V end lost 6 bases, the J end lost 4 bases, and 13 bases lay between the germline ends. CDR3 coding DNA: TGTGCCAGCAGCTCCGGGACCTTGAATCAGCCCCAGCATTCT. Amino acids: CASSSGTLNQPQHS.

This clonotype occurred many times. The CDR3 region has the DNA TGTGCCAGCAGTACGGGCAGTCAGCCCCAGCATTTT. Protein: CASSTGSQPQHF. The chain is built from TRBV28 and TRBJ1-5; D not certain. This CDR3 is built from 12 residues. Germline CDR1 reads MDHEN; CDR2 reads SYDVKM. The V and J ends lost 5 bases and 6 bases respectively, with 8 bases between them.

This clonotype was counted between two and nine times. The CDR3 nucleotides read TGTGCCTGGAGTGTAGACTTTACCACAGATACGCAGTATTTT. Its translation: CAWSVDFTTDTQYF. The V and J genes are TRBV30 and TRBJ2-3; D not resolved. Trimming shortened V by 0 bases and J by 2 bases, and 9 bases separated the two germline ends. Germline V gives CDR1 GTSNPN, CDR2 SVGIG (reference sequence). The CDR3 extends over 14 amino acids.

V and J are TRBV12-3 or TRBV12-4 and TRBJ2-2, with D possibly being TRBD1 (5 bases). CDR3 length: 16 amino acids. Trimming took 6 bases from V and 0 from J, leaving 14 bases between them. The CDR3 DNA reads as TGTGCCAGCAGGGCCCCCGAGACAGCGAACACCGGGGAGCTGTTTTTT. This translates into CASRAPETANTGELFF.

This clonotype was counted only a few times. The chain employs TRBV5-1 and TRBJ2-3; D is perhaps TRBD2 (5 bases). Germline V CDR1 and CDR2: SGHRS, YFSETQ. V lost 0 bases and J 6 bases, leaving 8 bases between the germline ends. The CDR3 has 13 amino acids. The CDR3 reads CASSLGTVDTQYF. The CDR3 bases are TGCGCCAGCAGCTTGGGGACTGTGGATACGCAGTATTTT.

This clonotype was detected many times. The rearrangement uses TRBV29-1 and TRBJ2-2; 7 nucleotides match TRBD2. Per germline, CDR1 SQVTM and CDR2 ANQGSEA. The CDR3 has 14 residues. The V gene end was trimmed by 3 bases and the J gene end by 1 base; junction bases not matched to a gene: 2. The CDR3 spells CSVDPSGNTGELFF. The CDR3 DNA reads TGCAGCGTTGATCCTAGCGGGAACACCGGGGAGCTGTTTTTT.

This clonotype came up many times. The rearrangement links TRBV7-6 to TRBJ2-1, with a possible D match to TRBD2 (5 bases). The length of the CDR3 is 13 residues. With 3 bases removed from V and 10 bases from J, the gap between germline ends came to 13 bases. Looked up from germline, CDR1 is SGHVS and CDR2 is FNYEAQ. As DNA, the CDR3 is TGTGCCAGCAGCTTGAGGGCCGGAAAGGAGCAGTTCTTC. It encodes CASSLRAGKEQFF.

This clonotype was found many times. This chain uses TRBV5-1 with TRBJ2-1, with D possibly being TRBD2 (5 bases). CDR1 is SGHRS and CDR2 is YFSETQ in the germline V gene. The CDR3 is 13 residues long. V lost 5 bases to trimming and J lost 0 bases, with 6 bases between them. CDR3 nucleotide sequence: TGCGCCAGCAGGGAGGACTCCTACAATGAGCAGTTCTTC. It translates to CASREDSYNEQFF.

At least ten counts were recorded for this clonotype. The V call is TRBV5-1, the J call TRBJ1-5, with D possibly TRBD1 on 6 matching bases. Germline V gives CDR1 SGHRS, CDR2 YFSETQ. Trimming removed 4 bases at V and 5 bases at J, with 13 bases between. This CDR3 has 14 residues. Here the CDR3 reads CASSVTGTDQPQHF. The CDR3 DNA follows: TGCGCCAGCAGCGTTACAGGGACTGATCAGCCCCAGCATTTT.

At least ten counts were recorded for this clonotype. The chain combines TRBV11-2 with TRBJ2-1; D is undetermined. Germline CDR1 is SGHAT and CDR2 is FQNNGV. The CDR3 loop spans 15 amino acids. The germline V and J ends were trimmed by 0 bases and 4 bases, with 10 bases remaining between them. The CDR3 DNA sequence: TGTGCCAGCAGCTTAGAAGTGAAACCTTACAATGAGCAGTTCTTC. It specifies CASSLEVKPYNEQFF.